The sequence of this TCR beta chain was determined in a study of cytomegalovirus exposure and HLA in healthy donors. Study context: A data release that came early held about 89 million unique TCRs from HLA-typed donors.

General study points: The study reported that TCR beta sequences accurately predicted HLA-A and HLA-B alleles in most subjects. V- and J-gene trimming of TCR beta was linked (in a later analysis) to a missense DCLRE1C variant.

In regard to this clone: As yet, its antigen is unknown.

With 60 Vbeta and 13 Jbeta primers, the PCR was carried out. Clones were sequenced by immunoSEQ multiplex PCR, and TCRdb holds only the in-frame ones, with some missing. The sample spans some 130,000 clones; the ten largest clones claim about 1.5%. The ends were cut back, 5 bases at V and 1 base at J, with 15 bases in the middle. The CDR3 has 16 amino acids. Germline V gene sequence: CDR1 SEHNR, CDR2 FQNEAQ (reference sequence). This chain uses TRBV7-9 with TRBJ1-5; TRBD1 might be the D (5 bases). Material for sequencing was PBMCs. The TCR was taken from a woman in her thirties or forties in good health and CMV-seropositive. The CDR3 here is CASSQYTGVSNQPQHF. In nucleotides, the CDR3 is TGTGCCAGCAGCCAATATACAGGAGTCAGCAATCAGCCCCAGCATTTT.